The 10 T cell receptor beta chains below were found in one sample sequenced in a study of blood T cell repertoires in COVID-19. Repertoires were generated with immunoSEQ multiplex PCR, while TCRdb's copy carries only in-frame clones and drops some. Here the sample spans some 200,000 clones, about 87% being singletons. The sample was peripheral blood. All receptors derive from a man between 65 and 79 years old with acute or convalescent COVID-19.

The chain has TRBV19 and TRBJ2-2; 8 nucleotides line up with TRBD1. Germline loops: CDR1 LNHDA, CDR2 SQIVND (reference sequence). The CDR3 loop spans 14 amino acids. The J segment lost 7 bases and the V segment lost 4 bases, leaving 5 bases of the junction unmatched. The CDR3 nucleotides read TGTGCCAGTAGTAAAGGGACAGGCTTCGGGGAGCTGTTTTTT. The encoded protein is CASSKGTGFGELFF.

The genes are TRBV7-2 and TRBJ2-7, with a possible D match to TRBD2 (6 bases). Germline V gene lookup returns CDR1 SGHTA and CDR2 FQGNSA. The CDR3 covers 13 residues. The V end was cut by 1 base, the J end by 2 bases, with 6 bases between. The CDR3: CASSLGTTYEQYF. The CDR3, as DNA: TGTGCCAGCAGCTTAGGGACTACCTACGAGCAGTACTTC.

The rearrangement uses TRBV5-8 and TRBJ2-6, with D perhaps matching TRBD2 (5 bases). The germline V and J ends were trimmed by 0 bases and 0 bases, with 10 bases remaining between them. This CDR3 comprises 17 residues. Germline CDR1 SGHTS, CDR2 YDEGEE. CDR3 in DNA: TGTGCCAGCAGCTTGGTAGCGTTCAGCTCTGGGGCCAACGTCCTGACTTTC. As protein: CASSLVAFSSGANVLTF. Based on the CDR3 plus reference TRBV5-8 and TRBJ2-6, the full variable domain is EAGVTQSPTHLIKTRGQQATLRCSPISGHTSVYWYQQALGLGLQFLLWYDEGEERNRGNFPPRFSGRQFPNYSSELNVNALELEDSALYLCASSLVAFSSGANVLTFGAGSRLTVL.

The rearrangement links TRBV20-1 to TRBJ2-3; D perhaps matches TRBD2 (6 bases). The germline V gene encodes CDR1 DFQATT and CDR2 SNEGSKA (reference sequence). The V and J ends lost 3 bases and 0 bases respectively, with 16 bases between them. This CDR3 is 16 amino acids long. CDR3 region: CSASGRSSESTDTQYF. In nucleotides, the CDR3 is TGCAGTGCTAGTGGGAGATCTAGCGAAAGCACAGATACGCAGTATTTT.

This rearrangement joins TRBV6-1 to TRBJ2-7; 9 bases line up with TRBD1. Trimming cost V 0 bases and J 2 bases; bases outside gene matches: 8. The CDR3 has 17 amino acids. Germline V gene data show CDR1 as MNHNS and CDR2 as SASEGT. This chain's CDR3 is CASSEAYRTGVTYEQYF. As DNA, the CDR3 is TGTGCCAGCAGTGAAGCCTACCGGACAGGGGTCACCTACGAGCAGTACTTC.

The rearrangement links TRBV10-3 to TRBJ1-1, with D maybe TRBD1 (6 bases). Trimming took 10 bases from V and 1 from J, leaving 16 bases between them. CDR1 and CDR2 (germline): ENHRY, SYGVKD. This CDR3 has 14 residues. CDR3 bases: TGTGCCACCGACTTGGGGACATCGAACACTGAAGCTTTCTTT. This gives the protein CATDLGTSNTEAFF.

The chain carries TRBV6-5 and TRBJ2-3; D might be TRBD2 (6 bases). CDR1 and CDR2 (germline): MNHEY, SVGAGI. There are 14 residues in the CDR3. Trimming stripped 5 bases from V and 0 bases from J, with 9 bases between. The CDR3: CASSRGKSTDTQYF. The DNA of the CDR3 is TGTGCCAGCAGTCGGGGGAAGAGCACAGATACGCAGTATTTT.

The chain uses TRBV9 and TRBJ2-1; 12 positions match TRBD2. V was pared by 0 bases and J by 7 bases, with 8 bases of the junction left unmatched. Germline loops: CDR1 SGDLS, CDR2 YYNGEE. The CDR3 is 17 residues long. The CDR3 sequence is CASSVGPSGRAWNEQFF. In DNA form, the CDR3 reads TGTGCCAGCAGCGTAGGCCCTAGCGGGAGGGCGTGGAATGAGCAGTTCTTC.

V gene TRBV4-3 combines with J gene TRBJ1-5; D gene unclear. Trimming pared 0 bases from V and 4 bases from J, leaving 4 bases between. There are 13 residues in the CDR3. Germline V CDR1 and CDR2: LGHNA, YSLEER. Written as DNA, the CDR3 is TGCGCCAGCAGCCAAGACCGTAATCAGCCCCAGCATTTT. It yields the protein CASSQDRNQPQHF.

The chain has TRBV4-2 and TRBJ2-7, with D perhaps matching TRBD2 (5 bases). CDR3 size: 16 residues. V was trimmed by 0 bases and J by 0 bases, leaving 12 bases between them. The germline CDR1 and CDR2 sequences are LGHNA and YNFKEQ. CDR3 loop: CASSQEGSSGSYEQYF. CDR3 DNA: TGTGCCAGCAGCCAAGAGGGGAGTTCCGGCTCCTACGAGCAGTACTTC.